This passage covers 24 T cell receptor beta chains from one sample sequenced in a study of T cell changes during pregnancy in multiple sclerosis. TCRdb's copy holds only in-frame clones and misses some; the assay was immunoSEQ multiplex PCR. The table shows about 47,000 clones, with 93% occurring only once. Sample: peripheral blood, taken in the second trimester of pregnancy. The receptors shown here come from a female donor with multiple sclerosis, enrolled in a pregnancy study.

The rearrangement uses TRBV19 and TRBJ1-4; 9 nucleotides agree with TRBD1. Germline V gene lookup returns CDR1 LNHDA and CDR2 SQIVND (reference sequence). The CDR3 consists of 15 residues. The V gene end was trimmed by 9 bases and the J gene end by 0 bases; junction bases not matched to a gene: 5. The CDR3 nucleotides read TGTGCCAGCCGGACAGGGGAAGCAACTAATGAAAAACTGTTTTTT. Its protein is CASRTGEATNEKLFF. The full variable domain, its missing parts supplied by reference TRBV19 and TRBJ1-4, is DGGITQSPKYLFRKEGQNVTLSCEQNLNHDAMYWYRQDPGQGLRLIYYSQIVNDFQKGDIAEGYSVSREKKESFPLTVTSAQKNPTAFYLCASRTGEATNEKLFFGSGTQLSVL.

V is TRBV7-9 and J is TRBJ2-5; 9 bases line up with TRBD1. Germline CDR1 SEHNR, CDR2 FQNEAQ (reference sequence). Trimming removed 4 bases from V and 3 bases from J; junction bases left unmatched: 9. This CDR3 spans 16 amino acids. CDR3 nucleotides: TGTGCCAGCAGCTGGGGGACAGGGCGCCCCGAAGAGACCCAGTACTTC. Its translation: CASSWGTGRPEETQYF.

The chain uses TRBV6-5 and TRBJ1-3; D remains ambiguous. Trimming pared 4 bases from V and 1 base from J, leaving 8 bases between. Germline V gives CDR1 MNHEY, CDR2 SVGAGI. The CDR3 has 14 residues. CDR3 bases: TGTGCCAGCAGTTCCCCAGCGTCTGGAAACACCATATATTTT. Its protein product is CASSSPASGNTIYF.

This chain links TRBV18 with TRBJ2-1; a possible D gene is TRBD2 (7 bases). V lost 4 bases and J lost 8, with 9 bases in between. The germline gives CDR1 KGHSH, CDR2 LQKENI. The CDR3 loop spans 12 amino acids. The CDR3 loop is CASSRGGDEQFF. Here the CDR3 DNA reads TGTGCCAGCTCACGGGGGGGCGATGAGCAGTTCTTC.

A remark on this clone: A read error may produce the germline difference seen at one junction end. The rearrangement links TRBV6-1 to TRBJ1-2; maybe TRBD1 (6 bases). In germline, CDR1 is MNHNS, CDR2 SASEGT. This CDR3 contains 15 residues. CDR3 nucleotides: TGTGCCAGCAGGGAAGCCGGGGGGCGTTTCTATGGCTACACCTTC. This gives the protein CASREAGGRFYGYTF.

The chain couples TRBV7-6 to TRBJ2-7; D is possibly TRBD2 (6 bases). Germline V gives CDR1 SGHVS, CDR2 FNYEAQ. V was trimmed by 1 base and J by 0 bases, leaving 22 bases between them. This CDR3 contains 19 residues. CDR3 DNA: TGTGCCAGCAGCTTAGGGGATACCGTGGGGGGTTGGAGCTCCTACGAGCAGTACTTC. Protein product: CASSLGDTVGGWSSYEQYF.

The J gene is TRBJ2-7, the V gene TRBV6-5; 9 bases fit TRBD1. Per the germline V gene, CDR1 is MNHEY and CDR2 is SVGAGI. The CDR3 extends over 14 amino acids. V dropped 7 bases and J dropped 3; count of bases not matched to a gene: 7. Here the CDR3 DNA reads TGTGCCAGCAAGTATGACAGGGGGTTCTACGAGCAGTACTTC. It codes for CASKYDRGFYEQYF.

J is TRBJ1-1 and V is TRBV13, with TRBD1 as a possible D gene (6 bases). Between the trimmed V and J ends, which lost 8 bases and 5 bases, there was a span of 15 bases. Germline values: CDR1 PRHDT, CDR2 FYEKMQ (reference sequence). The CDR3 is 13 residues long. The CDR3 sequence: CASQGGGLTEAFF. Written as DNA, the CDR3 is TGTGCCAGCCAAGGGGGGGGGCTGACTGAAGCTTTCTTT.

The chain joins TRBV9 to TRBJ2-1, with 9 bases lining up with TRBD2. J gave up 5 bases and V 0 bases, and 3 bases lay outside the gene matches. There are 15 residues in the CDR3. Germline V lookup: CDR1 SGDLS, CDR2 YYNGEE. The CDR3 loop is CASSVALAGNNEQFF. For the CDR3, the DNA is TGTGCCAGCAGCGTAGCCCTAGCGGGGAACAATGAGCAGTTCTTC.

The chain links TRBV29-1 to TRBJ1-2; 11 bases map to TRBD1. The length of the CDR3 is 18 residues. Germline loops: CDR1 SQVTM, CDR2 ANQGSEA. The J segment lost 1 base and the V segment lost 4 bases, leaving 14 bases of the junction unmatched. The CDR3 DNA is TGCAGCGTTGTTGGGACAGGGGGGAACCATCGACTTAACTATGGCTACACCTTC. This sequence encodes CSVVGTGGNHRLNYGYTF.

This chain links TRBV4-3 with TRBJ2-5; 7 bases line up with TRBD2. CDR1 and CDR2 (germline): LGHNA, YSLEER. The V and J ends lost 0 bases and 5 bases, in that order; junction bases with no gene match: 6. There are 15 residues in the CDR3. The CDR3 reads CASSQDWGGWETQYF. The CDR3 region has the DNA TGCGCCAGCAGCCAAGATTGGGGAGGGTGGGAGACCCAGTACTTC.

The chain joins TRBV6-5 to TRBJ1-2; D is unclear. The CDR3 contains 15 residues. The V end lost 0 bases, the J end lost 6 bases, and 14 bases lay between the germline ends. The V gene's germline CDR1 is MNHEY and CDR2 SVGAGI. The CDR3, as DNA: TGTGCCAGCAGTTACTCGTCTATGGGCAAGAATGGCTACACCTTC. This codes for CASSYSSMGKNGYTF.

The rearrangement links TRBV2 to TRBJ1-2, with no clear D. CDR1 is SNHLY and CDR2 is FYNNEI in the germline V gene. The CDR3 covers 13 residues. V was pared by 2 bases and J by 4 bases, with 8 bases between. The CDR3 DNA follows: TGTGCCAGCAGTGAATTAACGCGCTATGGCTACACCTTC. Translation: CASSELTRYGYTF.

The V call is TRBV4-3, the J call TRBJ1-1; D might be TRBD1 (5 bases). V lost 0 bases, J lost 11 bases, and 13 bases lay in between. The length of the CDR3 is 13 residues. Germline loops: CDR1 LGHNA, CDR2 YSLEER. The CDR3 here is CASSQDRQGLAFF. The CDR3 DNA follows: TGCGCCAGCAGCCAAGATCGGCAGGGTTTGGCTTTCTTT.

The chain combines TRBV5-1 with TRBJ2-1, with unresolved D. In germline, CDR1 is SGHRS, CDR2 YFSETQ. This CDR3 contains 12 residues. Trimming shortened V by 4 bases and J by 6 bases, and 8 bases separated the two germline ends. The CDR3 region is CASSPPGNEQFF. The CDR3 nucleotides read TGCGCCAGCAGCCCCCCCGGCAATGAGCAGTTCTTC.

The V call is TRBV4-3, the J call TRBJ2-1, with 7 bases lining up with TRBD2. Trimming removed 0 bases from V and 2 bases from J; junction bases left unmatched: 7. The V gene's germline CDR1 is LGHNA and CDR2 YSLEER. This CDR3 region has 17 residues. In nucleotides, the CDR3 is TGCGCCAGCAGCCAAGATGGGGGAGGGGAAGCCTACAATGAGCAGTTCTTC. Amino acid sequence: CASSQDGGGEAYNEQFF.

V is TRBV27 and J is TRBJ1-5; the D gene is possibly TRBD1 (6 bases). Trimming removed 2 bases from V and 10 bases from J, with 12 bases in between. Germline V lookup: CDR1 MNHEY, CDR2 SMNVEV (reference sequence). This CDR3 contains 13 residues. CDR3 bases: TGTGCCAGCAGTTTAGCAATACAGGGACCCCAGCATTTT. Its protein product is CASSLAIQGPQHF.

The V and J genes are TRBV7-9 and TRBJ2-1; the D gene is possibly TRBD1 (5 bases). Germline V gives CDR1 SEHNR, CDR2 FQNEAQ (reference sequence). The CDR3 runs 12 residues. V was trimmed by 4 bases and J by 9 bases, leaving 10 bases between them. The CDR3 coding sequence is TGTGCCAGCAGCTCCCTCACAGGTGAGCAGTTCTTC. Translated, it gives CASSSLTGEQFF.

CDR3 region: CASSTGQGGVETQYF. The DNA of the CDR3 is TGTGCCAGCAGCACCGGACAGGGGGGGGTGGAGACCCAGTACTTC. J is TRBJ2-5 and V is TRBV9; 10 bases match TRBD1. After removal of 4 bases from V and 5 bases from J, the junction contained 8 bases not matched to a gene. This CDR3 contains 15 residues. CDR1 and CDR2 (germline): SGDLS, YYNGEE.

The chain uses TRBV7-8 and TRBJ1-5; D is unclear. V was pared by 1 base and J by 0 bases, with 10 bases between. The CDR3 runs to 16 residues. Germline values: CDR1 SGHVS, CDR2 FQNEAQ. CDR3 loop: CASSLGRHYSNQPQHF. CDR3 bases: TGTGCCAGCAGCTTAGGAAGACATTATAGCAATCAGCCCCAGCATTTT.

The J gene is TRBJ2-1, the V gene TRBV7-2, with 8 nucleotides matching TRBD2. Germline V gene sequence: CDR1 SGHTA, CDR2 FQGNSA. V was pared by 0 bases and J by 5 bases, with 12 bases of the junction left unmatched. This CDR3 spans 18 amino acids. The DNA for the CDR3 is TGTGCCAGCAGCTTAGCGCTTCGTCCCGGGGGGGGGAACAATGAGCAGTTCTTC. The encoded protein is CASSLALRPGGGNNEQFF. The whole variable domain, filled in from reference TRBV7-2 and TRBJ2-1, reads GAGVSQSPSNKVTEKGKDVELRCDPISGHTALYWYRQSLGQGLEFLIYFQGNSAPDKSGLPSDRFSAERTGGSVSTLTIQRTQQEDSAVYLCASSLALRPGGGNNEQFFGPGTRLTVL.

V and J are TRBV15 and TRBJ2-5; possible D gene TRBD1, 5 bases. The J call may be incorrect, as the DNA end agrees better with TRBJ2-7. The CDR3 contains 14 residues. Germline V gene lookup returns CDR1 LNHNV and CDR2 YYDKDF (reference sequence). CDR3: CATSREWAGNEQYF. CDR3 nucleotide sequence: TGTGCCACCAGCAGAGAATGGGCAGGGAACGAGCAGTACTTC.

The chain carries TRBV4-1 and TRBJ2-5, with 8 bases lining up with TRBD2. Per the germline V gene, CDR1 is MGHRA and CDR2 is YSYEKL. The CDR3 has 15 residues. V trimming: 3 bases; J trimming: 2 bases; junction bases outside the gene matches: 5. The CDR3 sequence is CASSHLTSGQETQYF. The CDR3 DNA reads as TGCGCCAGCAGCCACCTCACTAGCGGACAAGAGACCCAGTACTTC.

The chain is built from TRBV25-1 and TRBJ2-3, with TRBD1 as a possible D gene (5 bases). The CDR3 is 14 residues long. In germline, CDR1 is MGHDK, CDR2 SYGVNS. The ends were cut back, 4 bases at V and 2 bases at J, with 10 bases in the middle. CDR3: CASSGRQYTDTQYF. The CDR3 region has the DNA TGTGCCAGCAGTGGTAGACAGTACACAGATACGCAGTATTTT.